This T cell receptor (beta chain) was sequenced for a study of response to subunit inactivated influenza vaccine. V was cut by 0 bases and J by 10 bases, with 13 bases left in between. The germline V gene encodes CDR1 SGHRS and CDR2 YFSETQ. The CDR3 totals 13 residues. TCRdb ran MiXCR on the RT-PCR reads and lists one entry per CDR3 protein. The sample yields hundreds of thousands of distinct CDR3 sequences, 11% seen once. The table lists this clonotype with a few counts. These data were likewise used in another study, on T cells expressing NK-cell markers. From that second work: 5'RACE template switching with UMIs produced the TCR beta cDNA. TCR beta repertoires came from sorted CD3+CD56+NKG2C+, CD3+CD56+NKG2C- and CD3+CD56-NKG2C+ T cells. The study found dominant NKG2C+ clonotypes at roughly 1.0-7.5% of CD8+ T cells in six donors. It remained uncertain whether the expanded NKG2C+ T cell clones were specific for HCMV antigens.

The clonotype was recovered from a man between 50 and 59 years old who received an inactivated influenza vaccine. Sequencing used PBMCs from blood, obtained on the day of vaccination. The chain carries TRBV5-1 and TRBJ1-1; perhaps TRBD1 as D (6 bases). In DNA form, the CDR3 reads TGCGCCAGCAGCTTGGAAGGGCAGGGGAGAGCTTTCTTT. Encoded protein: CASSLEGQGRAFF.